The subject of this entry is one T cell receptor (beta chain). The data were obtained in a study of blood T cell repertoires in COVID-19. Study at large: COVID-19 samples from acute and convalescent phases originated in the United States, Italy and Spain. T cells, B-cell-depleted T cells, or PBMCs supplied cDNA or gDNA.

CDR1 MNHEY and CDR2 SMNVEV come from the germline V gene (reference sequence). There are 17 residues in the CDR3. V trimming: 2 bases; J trimming: 0 bases; junction bases outside the gene matches: 5. How the authors handled the data: For nucleated cells, counts were estimated from reference gene primer amplification. Sequenced by immunoSEQ multiplex PCR; TCRdb stores in-frame clones only, minus some. The V and J calls and clone size are taken from that table; D and trimming were inferred from the DNA. The table has about 97,000 clones, approximately 87% seen once. The chain joins TRBV27 to TRBJ2-2; 8 nucleotides agree with TRBD2. Material for sequencing was peripheral blood. The receptor was derived from a human donor in a cohort sampled during active COVID-19. CDR3 DNA: TGTGCCAGCAGTTTACTCACTAGCGGAGCGAACACCGGGGAGCTGTTTTTT. It translates to CASSLLTSGANTGELFF.